These 25 T cell receptor beta chains were all obtained from the same sample, sequenced in a study of blood T cell repertoires in COVID-19. Using immunoSEQ multiplex PCR, the repertoire was profiled, and TCRdb retains in-frame clones only, with some absent. Of fewer than 350,000 clones in the sample, approximately 89% are singletons; the top ten hold approximately 8.1%. Sequencing used peripheral blood. The receptors here all came from a woman between 50 and 59 years old who had recovered from COVID-19.

The CDR3 protein is CASTPQGWSNQPQHF. CDR3 nucleotide sequence: TGTGCCAGCACCCCACAGGGTTGGAGTAATCAGCCCCAGCATTTT. The chain employs TRBV27 and TRBJ1-5; TRBD1 is a possible D gene (6 bases). V lost 7 bases and J 4 bases, leaving 17 bases between the germline ends. The germline CDR1 and CDR2 sequences are MNHEY and SMNVEV (reference sequence). This CDR3 is 15 amino acids long.

CDR3 DNA sequence: TGCAGCGTTGAGGGACAGGGAAAAGATACGCAGTATTTT. Translating gives CSVEGQGKDTQYF. V is TRBV29-1 and J is TRBJ2-3, with TRBD1 identical over 9 bases. Trimming removed 3 bases from V and 5 bases from J; junction bases left unmatched: 3. The CDR3 contains 13 residues. Germline V gene data show CDR1 as SQVTM and CDR2 as ANQGSEA.

The chain combines TRBV5-4 with TRBJ1-1; 11 bases agree with TRBD1. The ends lost 3 bases at V and 7 bases at J; junction bases unmatched: 11. Germline CDR1 SGHNT, CDR2 YYREEE (reference sequence). This CDR3 is built from 16 residues. The CDR3: CASSSGQGAQTVEAFF. CDR3 DNA sequence: TGTGCCAGCAGCTCAGGACAGGGGGCCCAGACCGTTGAAGCTTTCTTT.

This clone was detected a few times. Here the CDR3 DNA reads TGTGCCAGCAGTCGGTATCAAGATAGCAATCAGCCCCAGCATTTT. It specifies CASSRYQDSNQPQHF. The J gene is TRBJ1-5, the V gene TRBV27; D unclear. This CDR3 comprises 15 residues. V lost 5 bases and J 0 bases, leaving 11 bases between the germline ends. Germline V gives CDR1 MNHEY, CDR2 SMNVEV (reference sequence).

This chain connects TRBV6-5 to TRBJ1-1; 7 bases fit TRBD1. Trimming at V came to 0 bases and at J to 7 bases, leaving 8 bases not matched to a gene. CDR1 MNHEY and CDR2 SVGAGI come from the germline V gene. CDR3 length equals 15 residues. The CDR3 loop reads CASSYSQSRGLEAFF. In DNA, the CDR3 is TGTGCCAGCAGTTACTCACAGTCGAGGGGGCTTGAAGCTTTCTTT.

The J gene is TRBJ2-5, the V gene TRBV28; 8 bases are shared with TRBD2. CDR1 and CDR2 from the germline V gene are MDHEN and SYDVKM. The CDR3 runs to 12 residues. After removal of 7 bases from V and 7 bases from J, the junction contained 5 bases not matched to a gene. Here the CDR3 reads CASNFRGGTQYF. CDR3 in DNA: TGTGCCAGCAACTTTCGGGGGGGGACCCAGTACTTC.

The chain uses TRBV28 and TRBJ2-7; no definite D call. This CDR3 has 10 residues. Trimming took 5 bases from V and 8 from J, leaving 7 bases between them. Per germline, CDR1 MDHEN and CDR2 SYDVKM. CDR3 sequence reads: CASSLGKQYF. The CDR3 nucleotides are TGTGCCAGCAGTCTAGGAAAGCAGTACTTC.

A single count supports this clone. The gene calls are TRBV7-9 and TRBJ1-2; 9 nucleotides agree with TRBD1. Germline V lookup: CDR1 SEHNR, CDR2 FQNEAQ (reference sequence). Trimming took 5 bases from V and 4 from J; bases not matched to a gene: 8. This CDR3 region has 15 residues. Here the CDR3 DNA reads TGTGCCAGCAGCCTGGGACAGGGAAGGACCTATGGCTACACCTTC. It codes for CASSLGQGRTYGYTF.

The chain employs TRBV15 and TRBJ2-2; 11 bases are a match to TRBD2. The J segment lost 6 bases and the V segment lost 1 base, leaving 4 bases of the junction unmatched. The CDR3 length is 16 residues. Germline V CDR1 and CDR2: LNHNV, YYDKDF (reference sequence). CDR3 bases: TGTGCCACCAGCAGAGGACTAGCGGGAAGTGCCGGGGAGCTGTTTTTT. Translated: CATSRGLAGSAGELFF.

The sample holds one count of this clone. The CDR3 protein is CASRRGTSGLYEQYF. The CDR3 region has the DNA TGTGCCAGCAGGCGTGGGACTAGCGGACTGTACGAGCAGTACTTC. The chain joins TRBV7-9 to TRBJ2-7; 11 bases map to TRBD2. The CDR3 has 15 amino acids. Germline CDR1 SEHNR, CDR2 FQNEAQ (reference sequence). Trimming cost V 6 bases and J 4 bases; bases outside gene matches: 8.

This rearrangement joins TRBV18 to TRBJ2-5, with D possibly matching TRBD2 (6 bases). The length of the CDR3 is 15 residues. Germline V lookup: CDR1 KGHSH, CDR2 LQKENI. The V gene lost 4 bases and the J gene lost 7 bases, with 19 bases spanning the gap. CDR3 sequence reads: CASSQAGTGAWTQYF. The CDR3 DNA reads TGTGCCAGCTCACAAGCCGGGACTGGGGCATGGACCCAGTACTTC.

The rearrangement uses TRBV29-1 and TRBJ1-2, with TRBD1 matching 8 bases. CDR3 length: 14 residues. The germline gives CDR1 SQVTM, CDR2 ANQGSEA. Trimming at V came to 2 bases and at J to 1 base, leaving 3 bases not matched to a gene. The CDR3: CSVEPGQGNYGYTF. The CDR3 bases are TGCAGCGTTGAACCCGGACAGGGTAACTATGGCTACACCTTC. The variable domain in full, completed from reference TRBV29-1 and TRBJ1-2, reads SAVISQKPSRDICQRGTSLTIQCQVDSQVTMMFWYRQQPGQSLTLIATANQGSEATYESGFVIDKFPISRPNLTFSTLTVSNMSPEDSSIYLCSVEPGQGNYGYTFGSGTRLTVV.

This sequence joins TRBV5-8 and TRBJ1-6, with D possibly matching TRBD1 (5 bases). Germline CDR1 and CDR2: SGHTS and YDEGEE. Trimming shortened V by 3 bases and J by 7 bases, and 5 bases separated the two germline ends. The CDR3 length is 12 residues. The CDR3 sequence is CASSSGNSPLHF. The CDR3 nucleotides read TGTGCCAGCAGCTCAGGGAATTCACCCCTCCACTTT.

This clone has a handful of counts. V usage is TRBV19 and J usage is TRBJ2-2; D is perhaps TRBD2 (5 bases). Germline lookup yields CDR1 LNHDA and CDR2 SQIVND (reference sequence). V was cut by 1 base and J by 7 bases, with 13 bases left in between. This CDR3 spans 15 amino acids. The CDR3 DNA reads TGTGCCAGTAGTATAGGTAGGGAAAGCGGCGGGGAGCTGTTTTTT. Encoded protein: CASSIGRESGGELFF.

This clone has just a few counts. The rearrangement links TRBV19 to TRBJ2-1, with 15 bases matching TRBD2. CDR3 size: 17 residues. V dropped 2 bases and J dropped 10; count of bases not matched to a gene: 9. CDR1 and CDR2 from the germline V gene are LNHDA and SQIVND (reference sequence). This chain's CDR3 is CASSILTGTSGRYEQFF. CDR3 sequence (DNA): TGTGCCAGTAGTATACTTACCGGGACTAGCGGGAGGTACGAGCAGTTCTTC.

The gene calls are TRBV28 and TRBJ2-4; TRBD2 aligns across 9 bases. Unmatched junction bases numbered 10, after V lost 7 bases and J lost 3 bases. The length of the CDR3 is 16 residues. CDR1 and CDR2 from the germline V gene are MDHEN and SYDVKM. CDR3 region: CASTYGGGAGKNIQYF. The CDR3, as DNA: TGTGCCAGCACATACGGCGGGGGGGCGGGCAAAAACATTCAGTACTTC.

This chain connects TRBV9 to TRBJ2-5, with TRBD2 matching 10 bases. Trimming took 2 bases from V and 4 from J; bases not matched to a gene: 8. Germline CDR1 and CDR2: SGDLS and YYNGEE. CDR3 length: 16 amino acids. The CDR3 nucleotides are TGTGCCAGCAGCGTCGCAAGCGGGAGGGGGCGAGAGACCCAGTACTTC. It codes for CASSVASGRGRETQYF.

The chain employs TRBV7-2 and TRBJ2-1; 8 nucleotides align to TRBD2. The CDR3 length is 15 residues. The V gene end was trimmed by 0 bases and the J gene end by 2 bases; junction bases not matched to a gene: 0. Germline CDR1 is SGHTA and CDR2 is FQGNSA. DNA for the CDR3: TGTGCCAGCAGCTTAGCTAGCGGGGCCTACAATGAGCAGTTCTTC. Translation gives CASSLASGAYNEQFF.

The rearrangement links TRBV28 to TRBJ1-4; D not certain. This CDR3 spans 14 amino acids. Deletions cut 6 bases from V and 1 base from J, with 9 bases between. Germline V gives CDR1 MDHEN, CDR2 SYDVKM. The CDR3 protein is CASRTFRTNEKLFF. In DNA form, the CDR3 reads TGTGCCAGCAGGACTTTCAGAACTAATGAAAAACTGTTTTTT.

This clone has just a few counts. The chain is built from TRBV7-2 and TRBJ2-7, with 8 bases fitting TRBD2. The CDR3 has 19 residues. Germline values: CDR1 SGHTA, CDR2 FQGNSA. The V segment lost 6 bases and the J segment 2 bases; nucleotides outside the gene matches: 21. The CDR3: CASRSGGDIPHRGPYEQYF. DNA of the CDR3: TGTGCCAGCAGATCGGGGGGGGATATCCCTCACCGAGGGCCCTACGAGCAGTACTTC.

This clone was detected only a few times. The chain is built from TRBV5-1 and TRBJ1-2; 8 bases agree with TRBD1. The CDR3 length is 13 residues. The germline V gene has CDR1 SGHRS and CDR2 YFSETQ. The ends lost 2 bases at V and 8 bases at J; junction bases unmatched: 5. CDR3 residues: CASSFGDRRGYTF. In DNA, the CDR3 is TGCGCCAGCAGCTTCGGGGACAGGAGGGGCTACACCTTC.

The table lists this clone with a count of one. V is TRBV6-5 and J is TRBJ2-3; 7 nucleotides line up with TRBD1. Germline CDR1 is MNHEY and CDR2 is SVGAGI. The V segment lost 6 bases and the J segment 6 bases; nucleotides outside the gene matches: 12. This CDR3 is built from 15 residues. The CDR3 nucleotides read TGTGCCAGCAGCTTTCAGGGGGTTAGGGGCGATACGCAGTATTTT. This codes for CASSFQGVRGDTQYF.

The CDR3 is CASSRDRVDNEQFF. The CDR3, as DNA: TGTGCCAGCAGCCGGGACAGGGTCGACAATGAGCAGTTCTTC. The chain is built from TRBV5-6 and TRBJ2-1; TRBD1 aligns across 9 bases. Germline V gives CDR1 SGHDT, CDR2 YYEEEE. Trimming removed 4 bases from V and 5 bases from J; junction bases left unmatched: 4. This CDR3 has 14 residues.

The rearrangement uses TRBV11-2 and TRBJ2-2, with TRBD2 matching 7 bases. With V trimmed by 1 base and J by 6 bases, 2 bases remained unmatched. Germline V gene sequence: CDR1 SGHAT, CDR2 FQNNGV. The CDR3 has 14 amino acids. The chain's CDR3 is CASSLGGGAGELFF. Written as DNA, the CDR3 is TGTGCCAGCAGCTTAGGGGGAGGGGCCGGGGAGCTGTTTTTT.

The gene calls are TRBV19 and TRBJ2-6; D possibly corresponds to TRBD1 (6 bases). With 2 bases removed from V and 2 bases from J, the gap between germline ends came to 16 bases. The CDR3 has 18 residues. Looked up from germline, CDR1 is LNHDA and CDR2 is SQIVND (reference sequence). CDR3 nucleotides: TGTGCCAGTAGTATACGGAGGACAGTACTCGCTGGGGCCAACGTCCTGACTTTC. Translation: CASSIRRTVLAGANVLTF.